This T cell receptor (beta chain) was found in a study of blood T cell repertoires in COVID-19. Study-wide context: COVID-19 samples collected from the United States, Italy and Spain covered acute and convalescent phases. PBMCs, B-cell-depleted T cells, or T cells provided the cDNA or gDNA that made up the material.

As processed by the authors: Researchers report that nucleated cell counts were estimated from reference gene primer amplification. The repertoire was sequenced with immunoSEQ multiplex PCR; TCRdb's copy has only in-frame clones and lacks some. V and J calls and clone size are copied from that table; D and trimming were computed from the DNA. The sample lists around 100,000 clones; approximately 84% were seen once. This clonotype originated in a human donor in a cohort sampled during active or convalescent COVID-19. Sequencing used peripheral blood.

CDR3 sequence (DNA): TGTGCCAGCAGCCTAACAGGGATGAACACTGAAGCTTTCTTT. Amino acids: CASSLTGMNTEAFF. V is TRBV11-3 and J is TRBJ1-1; D perhaps matches TRBD1 (6 bases). Trimming took 5 bases from V and 0 from J, leaving 10 bases between them. Germline loops: CDR1 SGHNT, CDR2 YENEEA. The CDR3 extends over 14 amino acids. The whole variable domain, filled in from reference TRBV11-3 and TRBJ1-1, reads EAGVVQSPRYKIIEKKQPVAFWCNPISGHNTLYWYLQNLGQGPELLIRYENEEAVDDSQLPKDRFSAERLKGVDSTLKIQPAELGDSAVYLCASSLTGMNTEAFFGQGTRLTVV.